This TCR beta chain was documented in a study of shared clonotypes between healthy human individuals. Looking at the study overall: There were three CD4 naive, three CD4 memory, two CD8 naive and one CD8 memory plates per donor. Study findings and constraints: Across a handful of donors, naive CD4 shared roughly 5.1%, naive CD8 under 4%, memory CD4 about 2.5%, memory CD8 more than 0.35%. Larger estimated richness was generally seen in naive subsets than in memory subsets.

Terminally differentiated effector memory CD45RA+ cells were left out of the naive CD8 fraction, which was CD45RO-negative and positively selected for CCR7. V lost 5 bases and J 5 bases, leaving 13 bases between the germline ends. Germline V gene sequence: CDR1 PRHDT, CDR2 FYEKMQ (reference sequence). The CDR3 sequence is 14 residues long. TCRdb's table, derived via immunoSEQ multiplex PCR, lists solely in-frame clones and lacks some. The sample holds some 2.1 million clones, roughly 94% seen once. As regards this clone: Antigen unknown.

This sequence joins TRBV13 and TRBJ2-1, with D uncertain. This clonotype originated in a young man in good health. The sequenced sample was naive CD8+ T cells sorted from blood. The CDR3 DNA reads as TGTGCCAGCAGCCAGAGTAGGGTTGACAATGAGCAGTTCTTC. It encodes CASSQSRVDNEQFF.